These 25 T cell receptor beta chains originate from one sample sequenced in a study of blood T cell repertoires in COVID-19. Clones were sequenced by immunoSEQ multiplex PCR, and TCRdb holds only the in-frame ones, with some missing. The repertoire consists of some 180,000 clones, with approximately 90% occurring once and the leading ten covering approximately 4.6%. Sequencing used peripheral blood. These receptors were obtained from a man aged 18 to 35 with COVID-19, enrolled during active disease.

This sequence joins TRBV6-1 and TRBJ1-2; D gene ambiguous. The CDR3 totals 15 residues. Germline lookup yields CDR1 MNHNS and CDR2 SASEGT. Trimming stripped 2 bases from V and 2 bases from J, with 12 bases between. CDR3 bases: TGTGCCAGCAGTGAATCCGAGAGCCCGAACTATGGCTACACCTTC. Protein: CASSESESPNYGYTF.

V is TRBV21-1 and J is TRBJ1-5; the table assigns TRBD1, which was not confirmed against the DNA. TRBV21-1 is a listed pseudogene. The CDR3 sequence is 17 residues long. CDR3 region: CASSTGQGGYSNQPQHF. CDR3 sequence (DNA): TGTGCCAGCAGCACAGGACAGGGGGGGTATAGCAATCAGCCCCAGCATTTT.

The V call is TRBV7-9, the J call TRBJ2-1, with 12 positions matching TRBD2. CDR3 length equals 19 residues. Germline V gene data show CDR1 as SEHNR and CDR2 as FQNEAQ (reference sequence). J gave up 2 bases and V 5 bases, and 13 bases lay outside the gene matches. CDR3 DNA: TGTGCCAGCAGCCACTGGGGTCTAGCGGGAGGGCCTACCTACAATGAGCAGTTCTTC. This codes for CASSHWGLAGGPTYNEQFF.

The V call is TRBV6-2 or TRBV6-3, the J call TRBJ2-2, with D tentatively TRBD2 (6 bases). The V end lost 4 bases, the J end lost 4 bases, and 25 bases lay between the germline ends. The CDR3 extends over 19 amino acids. Germline-derived CDR1 and CDR2 are MNHEY and SVGEGT. CDR3 sequence reads: CASSSSQSIRLAFTGELFF. As DNA, the CDR3 is TGTGCCAGCAGTTCGTCCCAATCCATTCGCCTAGCGTTCACCGGGGAGCTGTTTTTT.

This rearrangement joins TRBV5-4 to TRBJ1-5; 8 positions match TRBD1. Germline CDR1 reads SGHNT; CDR2 reads YYREEE (reference sequence). The CDR3 covers 14 residues. V was clipped by 4 bases and J by 7 bases; unmatched bases: 7. The CDR3 region is CASSPSRTGQPQHF. The CDR3 region has the DNA TGTGCCAGCAGCCCGTCAAGGACAGGGCAGCCCCAGCATTTT.

The chain is built from TRBV27 and TRBJ1-1; the match to TRBD1 covers 7 bases. The germline gives CDR1 MNHEY, CDR2 SMNVEV (reference sequence). The CDR3 is made up of 13 amino acids. The J segment lost 0 bases and the V segment lost 8 bases, leaving 3 bases of the junction unmatched. The CDR3 bases are TGTGCCAGCGCGGACAGGATGAACACTGAAGCTTTCTTT. Translating it yields CASADRMNTEAFF.

This clone has a handful of counts. J is TRBJ1-6 and V is TRBV27; 7 bases map to TRBD1. V shed 6 bases and J 0 bases; nucleotides not matched to a gene: 8. There are 17 residues in the CDR3. The germline V gene has CDR1 MNHEY and CDR2 SMNVEV (reference sequence). The CDR3 DNA follows: TGTGCCAGCAGGTCCGGGACAGTGAGCTCCTATAATTCACCCCTCCACTTT. The encoded protein is CASRSGTVSSYNSPLHF.

This chain uses TRBV19 with TRBJ1-5; TRBD1 matches 9 bases. The CDR3 spans 14 residues. Trimming took 4 bases from V and 7 from J; bases not matched to a gene: 5. Germline lookup yields CDR1 LNHDA and CDR2 SQIVND (reference sequence). CDR3 in amino acids: CASSTTGGSQPQHF. DNA of the CDR3: TGTGCCAGTAGTACAACAGGGGGCTCGCAGCCCCAGCATTTT. Variable domain in full (rest from reference TRBV19 and TRBJ1-5): DGGITQSPKYLFRKEGQNVTLSCEQNLNHDAMYWYRQDPGQGLRLIYYSQIVNDFQKGDIAEGYSVSREKKESFPLTVTSAQKNPTAFYLCASSTTGGSQPQHFGDGTRLSIL.

The chain couples TRBV29-1 to TRBJ1-2; 7 bases agree with TRBD1. The CDR3 is 14 residues long. V gave up 6 bases and J gave up 3 bases; unmatched junction bases: 10. Germline assignment: CDR1 SQVTM and CDR2 ANQGSEA. The CDR3 sequence: CSVDPGTVHYGYTF. The CDR3 DNA reads as TGCAGCGTGGACCCCGGGACAGTGCACTATGGCTACACCTTC.

The sample holds one count of this clone. The chain links TRBV2 to TRBJ2-4; D is undetermined. Germline CDR1 and CDR2: SNHLY and FYNNEI. The CDR3 totals 14 residues. Trimming left V 3 bases short and J 3 bases short, with 9 bases between. The CDR3 loop reads CASSEAELKNIQYF. The DNA of the CDR3 is TGTGCCAGCAGTGAGGCGGAGCTCAAAAACATTCAGTACTTC.

The gene calls are TRBV7-9 and TRBJ2-1, with D perhaps TRBD2 (6 bases). Trimming took off 5 bases at V and 6 bases at J, with 17 bases between the two ends. CDR3 length: 15 amino acids. Germline CDR1 and CDR2: SEHNR and FQNEAQ (reference sequence). The CDR3 coding sequence is TGTGCCAGCAGCCACCGGGGCCTGGGGGGCAATGAGCAGTTCTTC. Amino acids: CASSHRGLGGNEQFF. The entire variable domain, with the rest obtained from reference TRBV7-9 and TRBJ2-1, is as follows: DTGVSQNPRHKITKRGQNVTFRCDPISEHNRLYWYRQTLGQGPEFLTYFQNEAQLEKSRLLSDRFSAERPKGSFSTLEIQRTEQGDSAMYLCASSHRGLGGNEQFFGPGTRLTVL.

CDR3 sequence: CATISEGVGDRVHEQYF. DNA of the CDR3: TGTGCCACCATTTCCGAAGGGGTTGGGGACAGGGTGCACGAGCAGTACTTC. The gene calls are TRBV24-1 and TRBJ2-7; 9 bases align to TRBD1. Losses at the gene ends were 8 bases for V and 5 bases for J; bases not matched to a gene: 18. The CDR3 has 17 residues. Germline loops: CDR1 KGHDR, CDR2 SFDVKD.

The chain combines TRBV27 with TRBJ1-5; no clear D. The germline V gene encodes CDR1 MNHEY and CDR2 SMNVEV (reference sequence). The CDR3 totals 15 residues. V gave up 3 bases and J gave up 3 bases, with 12 bases separating them. The CDR3: CASSFTRQHNQPQHF. The CDR3 nucleotides read TGTGCCAGCAGTTTCACCCGACAACACAATCAGCCCCAGCATTTT.

The CDR3 loop is CALASGKSDTQYF. CDR3 bases: TGTGCCTTGGCTAGCGGGAAGTCAGATACGCAGTATTTT. The chain combines TRBV21-1 with TRBJ2-3; the table calls TRBD2, which could not be checked here. TRBV21-1 is marked as a pseudogene. The CDR3 has 13 amino acids.

This clone appeared once. CDR3 DNA sequence: TGTGCCAGCAGCAAGGGAGGCGGGAGGGCCGGCAATGAGCAGTTCTTC. Translation gives CASSKGGGRAGNEQFF. This chain connects TRBV11-3 to TRBJ2-1, with 9 positions matching TRBD2. The CDR3 has 16 residues. Germline loops: CDR1 SGHNT, CDR2 YENEEA. After removal of 5 bases from V and 6 bases from J, the junction contained 11 bases not matched to a gene. The full variable domain, with the rest looked up from reference TRBV11-3 and TRBJ2-1, is EAGVVQSPRYKIIEKKQPVAFWCNPISGHNTLYWYLQNLGQGPELLIRYENEEAVDDSQLPKDRFSAERLKGVDSTLKIQPAELGDSAVYLCASSKGGGRAGNEQFFGPGTRLTVL.

The V and J genes are TRBV5-6 and TRBJ1-6; D might be TRBD1 (6 bases). CDR1 and CDR2 from the germline V gene are SGHDT and YYEEEE. V was cut by 4 bases and J by 14 bases, with 10 bases left in between. The CDR3 is made up of 11 amino acids. The CDR3 region is CASSREGALHF. The CDR3 coding sequence is TGTGCCAGCAGCCGGGAGGGGGCCCTCCACTTT.

This chain uses TRBV5-1 with TRBJ2-7; no firm D call. Germline loops: CDR1 SGHRS, CDR2 YFSETQ. V lost 0 bases to trimming and J lost 2 bases, with 15 bases between them. This CDR3 contains 16 residues. CDR3 sequence: CASSLDITGGTYEQYF. CDR3 in DNA: TGCGCCAGCAGCTTGGATATTACGGGTGGTACCTACGAGCAGTACTTC. Complete variable domain (other parts from reference TRBV5-1 and TRBJ2-7): KAGVTQTPRYLIKTRGQQVTLSCSPISGHRSVSWYQQTPGQGLQFLFEYFSETQRNKGNFPGRFSGRQFSNSRSEMNVSTLELGDSALYLCASSLDITGGTYEQYFGPGTRLTVT.

This chain uses TRBV14 with TRBJ2-1; the match to TRBD2 covers 7 bases. The CDR3 is made up of 13 amino acids. The germline V gene has CDR1 SGHDN and CDR2 FVKESK. With V trimmed by 1 base and J by 8 bases, 2 bases remained unmatched. CDR3: CASSQVAGYEQFF. For the CDR3, the DNA is TGTGCCAGCAGCCAAGTAGCGGGTTATGAGCAGTTCTTC.

The chain has TRBV6-6 and TRBJ2-1, with 7 bases fitting TRBD2. Trimming at V came to 6 bases and at J to 7 bases, leaving 9 bases not matched to a gene. The germline V gene has CDR1 MNHNY and CDR2 SVGAGI (reference sequence). The CDR3 extends over 14 amino acids. CDR3 loop: CASRRERSVNEQFF. In DNA, the CDR3 is TGTGCCAGCAGGCGGGAGAGGAGCGTAAATGAGCAGTTCTTC.

This sequence joins TRBV9 and TRBJ2-7, with D maybe TRBD1 (6 bases). Germline V CDR1 and CDR2: SGDLS, YYNGEE. There are 14 residues in the CDR3. Trimming pared 0 bases from V and 4 bases from J, leaving 11 bases between. DNA of the CDR3: TGTGCCAGCAGCGTAGCCAGGGGATCTTACGAGCAGTACTTC. It yields the protein CASSVARGSYEQYF.

V and J are TRBV19 and TRBJ2-6; 12 positions match TRBD2. Germline trimming cut 5 bases from V and 0 bases from J; bases unmatched to any gene: 5. This CDR3 comprises 18 residues. The germline CDR1 and CDR2 sequences are LNHDA and SQIVND (reference sequence). CDR3 sequence (DNA): TGTGCCAGTAGTCCCACTAGCGGGAGGCCCTCTGGGGCCAACGTCCTGACTTTC. This gives the protein CASSPTSGRPSGANVLTF.

The V and J genes are TRBV6-2 or TRBV6-3 and TRBJ2-4; possibly TRBD2 for D (5 bases). With 6 bases removed from V and 1 base from J, the gap between germline ends came to 16 bases. The CDR3 length is 16 residues. Looked up from germline, CDR1 is MNHEY and CDR2 is SVGEGT. CDR3 in DNA: TGTGCCAGCAGCCGCATCGACTACTTTGCCAAAAACATTCAGTACTTC. It yields the protein CASSRIDYFAKNIQYF.

The V and J genes are TRBV12-3 or TRBV12-4 and TRBJ2-7, with 7 bases aligning to TRBD2. This CDR3 spans 13 amino acids. Germline trimming cut 5 bases from V and 2 bases from J; bases unmatched to any gene: 3. The CDR3 reads CASSPLATYEQYF. CDR3 bases: TGTGCCAGCAGTCCACTAGCGACCTACGAGCAGTACTTC.

V is TRBV24-1 and J is TRBJ2-1; 7 bases are shared with TRBD2. The CDR3 has 13 amino acids. V shed 5 bases and J 9 bases; nucleotides not matched to a gene: 6. Germline assignment: CDR1 KGHDR and CDR2 SFDVKD. In nucleotides, the CDR3 is TGTGCCACCAGTGCCCTACTAGCGAGTGAGCAGTTCTTC. This translates into CATSALLASEQFF.

The chain employs TRBV6-2 or TRBV6-3 and TRBJ1-2, with D tentatively TRBD1 (5 bases). The length of the CDR3 is 13 residues. Germline V gives CDR1 MNHEY, CDR2 SVGEGT. Trimming took off 4 bases at V and 6 bases at J, with 12 bases between the two ends. This chain's CDR3 is CASSFPTEDGYTF. The DNA for the CDR3 is TGTGCCAGCAGTTTCCCGACAGAAGATGGCTACACCTTC.